This T cell receptor (beta chain) was recovered during a study of blood T cell repertoires in COVID-19. Generated by immunoSEQ multiplex PCR, the TCRdb table keeps only in-frame clones and is missing some. The repertoire holds around 77,000 clones, with about 80% as singletons. This clone has a handful of counts. Other DNA sequences of this sample code for an identical CDR3. Germline CDR1 is SGHRS and CDR2 is YFSETQ. The CDR3 extends over 15 amino acids. V dropped 2 bases and J dropped 1; count of bases not matched to a gene: 4. Sequencing used peripheral blood. The clonotype was recovered from a human donor in a cohort sampled during active COVID-19. J is TRBJ2-3 and V is TRBV5-1, with 7 bases identical to TRBD2. CDR3 residues: CASSFSRGGTDTQYF. The CDR3, as DNA: TGCGCCAGCAGCTTTTCACGGGGGGGCACAGATACGCAGTATTTT.